This TCR beta chain is drawn from a study of cytomegalovirus exposure and HLA in healthy donors. Amplification used 60 Vbeta primers and 13 Jbeta primers. Data came from immunoSEQ multiplex PCR; TCRdb stores just in-frame clones and leaves some out. The sample lists around 210,000 clones, 85% occurring once. The junction had 2 bases not matched to a gene; V was cut back by 5 bases and J by 6 bases. The CDR3 spans 15 residues. The germline V gene encodes CDR1 PRHDT and CDR2 FYEKMQ (reference sequence). The source of this sequence is a girl under 10 years old in good health and CMV-seronegative. Input material: PBMCs. The rearrangement links TRBV13 to TRBJ2-2; 14 bases fit TRBD2. CDR3 amino acids: CASSPGLAGAGELFF. CDR3 sequence (DNA): TGTGCCAGCAGCCCGGGACTAGCGGGAGCCGGGGAGCTGTTTTTT.